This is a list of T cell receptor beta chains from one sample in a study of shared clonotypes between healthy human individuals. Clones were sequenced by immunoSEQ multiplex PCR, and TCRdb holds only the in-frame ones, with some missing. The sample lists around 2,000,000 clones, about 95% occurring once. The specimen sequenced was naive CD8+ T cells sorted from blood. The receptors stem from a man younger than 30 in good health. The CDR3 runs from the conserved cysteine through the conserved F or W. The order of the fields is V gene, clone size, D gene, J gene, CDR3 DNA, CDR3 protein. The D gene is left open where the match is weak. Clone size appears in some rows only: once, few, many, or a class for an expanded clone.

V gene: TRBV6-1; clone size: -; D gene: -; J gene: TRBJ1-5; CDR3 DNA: TGTGCCAGCAGTGAAGAGGTCAGTTATAGCAATCAGCCCCAGCATTTT; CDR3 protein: CASSEEVSYSNQPQHF
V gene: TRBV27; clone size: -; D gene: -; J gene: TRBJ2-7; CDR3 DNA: TGTGCCAGCAGTCCACGGGACAACCGGGGCCACGAGCAGTACTTC; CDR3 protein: CASSPRDNRGHEQYF
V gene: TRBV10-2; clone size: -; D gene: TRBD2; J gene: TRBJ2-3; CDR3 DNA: TGCGCCAGCACAGCCAGAGCGGGAGAGGGAACAGATACGCAGTATTTT; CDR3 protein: CASTARAGEGTDTQYF
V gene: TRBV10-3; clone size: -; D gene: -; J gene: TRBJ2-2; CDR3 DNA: TGTGCCATCAGTGAGCCGGAGACAGGGCGGGGTTCCGGGGAGCTGTTTTTT; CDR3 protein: CAISEPETGRGSGELFF
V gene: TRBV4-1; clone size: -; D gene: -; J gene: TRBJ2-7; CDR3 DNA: TGCGCCAGCAGCCAAGGGAGGGTATCGGGAGACGAGCAGTACTTC; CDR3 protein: CASSQGRVSGDEQYF
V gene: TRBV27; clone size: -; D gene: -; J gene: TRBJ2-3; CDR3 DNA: TGTGCCAGCGGGGGTTTAGGCGGATATACGCAGTATTTT; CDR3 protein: CASGGLGGYTQYF
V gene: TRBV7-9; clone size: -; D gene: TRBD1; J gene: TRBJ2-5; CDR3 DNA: TGTGCCAGCAGCTTCCCCCGGGACAGGGGTCGGGAGACCCAGTACTTC; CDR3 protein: CASSFPRDRGRETQYF
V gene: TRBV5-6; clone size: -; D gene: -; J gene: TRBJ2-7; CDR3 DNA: TGTGCCAGCAGCTCGGACTCCGGGGCCTACGAGCAGTACTTC; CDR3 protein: CASSSDSGAYEQYF
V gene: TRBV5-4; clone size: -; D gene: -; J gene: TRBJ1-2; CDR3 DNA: TGTGCCAGCAGCTTGGGTCAGATGGTCTACACCTTC; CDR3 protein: CASSLGQMVYTF
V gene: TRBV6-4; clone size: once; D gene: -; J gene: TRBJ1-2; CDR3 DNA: TGTGCCAGCAGTGAATGGGTACAGGGTTTAAACTATGGCTACACCTTC; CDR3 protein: CASSEWVQGLNYGYTF
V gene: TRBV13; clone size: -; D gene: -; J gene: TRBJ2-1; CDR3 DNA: TGTGCCAGCAGCTTAGCACATGAGCAGTTCTTC; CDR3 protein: CASSLAHEQFF
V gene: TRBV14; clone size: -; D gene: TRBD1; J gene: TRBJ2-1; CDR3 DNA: TGTGCCAGCAGCCGACCGCAGGGGGCACAGGGTTTGAATGAGCAGTTCTTC; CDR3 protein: CASSRPQGAQGLNEQFF
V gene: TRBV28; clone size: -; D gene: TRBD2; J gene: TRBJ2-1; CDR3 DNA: TGTGCCAGCAGTTTTGGACTAGCGGGGCTGGGGCAGTTCTTC; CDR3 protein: CASSFGLAGLGQFF
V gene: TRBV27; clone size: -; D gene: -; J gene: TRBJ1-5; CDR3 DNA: TGTGCCAGCAGTCCGAGCAGTGGGGAGGTCAATCAGCCCCAGCATTTT; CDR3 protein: CASSPSSGEVNQPQHF
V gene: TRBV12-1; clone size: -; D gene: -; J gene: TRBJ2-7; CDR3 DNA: TGTGCCAGCAGCTTGGAGGTGGCTGGGCTAGCGGAGTCCTACGAGCAGTACTTC; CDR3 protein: CASSLEVAGLAESYEQYF
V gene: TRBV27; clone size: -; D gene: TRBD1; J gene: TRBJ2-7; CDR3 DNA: TGTGCCAGCAGTTTGGGACAGGGGAGATACGAGCAGTACTTC; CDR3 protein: CASSLGQGRYEQYF
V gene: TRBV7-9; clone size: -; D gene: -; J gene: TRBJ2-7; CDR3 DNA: TGTGCCAGCACCGACCGCGGGAACTCCTACGAGCAGTACTTC; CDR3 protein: CASTDRGNSYEQYF
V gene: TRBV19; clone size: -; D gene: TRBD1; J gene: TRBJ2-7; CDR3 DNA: TGTGCCAGTAGTATAGATCACAGGGGGATCTCCTACGAGCAGTACTTC; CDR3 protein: CASSIDHRGISYEQYF
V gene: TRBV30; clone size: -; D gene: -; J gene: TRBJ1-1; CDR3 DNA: TGTGCCTGGGAACCAGCCCGCGCTGAAGCTTTCTTT; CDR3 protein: CAWEPARAEAFF
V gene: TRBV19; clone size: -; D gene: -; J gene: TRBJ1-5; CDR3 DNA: TGTGCCAGTAGTATAGCAACAGGGAACAATCAGCCCCAGCATTTT; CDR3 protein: CASSIATGNNQPQHF
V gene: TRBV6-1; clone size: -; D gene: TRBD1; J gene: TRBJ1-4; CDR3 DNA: TGTGCCAGTAGGGGACAGGGTGGTGAAAAACTGTTTTTT; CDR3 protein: CASRGQGGEKLFF
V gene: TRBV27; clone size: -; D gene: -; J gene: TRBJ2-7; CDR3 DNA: TGTGCCACCCGGGGCGGCTCCTACGAGCAGTACTTC; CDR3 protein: CATRGGSYEQYF
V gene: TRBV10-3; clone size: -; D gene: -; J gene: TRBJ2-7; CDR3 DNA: TGTGCCATCAGTGTTGGTTACGAGCAGTACTTC; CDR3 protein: CAISVGYEQYF
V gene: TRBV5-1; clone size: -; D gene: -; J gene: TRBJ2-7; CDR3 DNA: TGCGCCAGCAGCCCACACCGGGACATGGGCACCTACGAGCAGTACTTC; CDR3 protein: CASSPHRDMGTYEQYF
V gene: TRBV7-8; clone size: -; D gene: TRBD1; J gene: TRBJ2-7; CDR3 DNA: TGTGCCAGCAGCCGGGACAGCGTCACCTACGAGCAGTACTTC; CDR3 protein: CASSRDSVTYEQYF
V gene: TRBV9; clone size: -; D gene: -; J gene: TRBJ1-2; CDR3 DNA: TGTGCCAGCAGCTCCTCCGAGACGCCCGGCTACACCTTC; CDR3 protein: CASSSSETPGYTF
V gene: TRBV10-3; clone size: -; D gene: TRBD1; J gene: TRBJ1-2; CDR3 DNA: TGTGCCATCTGGGACAGTCTCTATGGCTACACCTTC; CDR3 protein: CAIWDSLYGYTF
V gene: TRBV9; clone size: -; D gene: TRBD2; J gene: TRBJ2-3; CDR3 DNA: TGTGCCAGCAGCGCCCCCGGGGGGCTAGCGGGATGGGGAGATACGCAGTATTTT; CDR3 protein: CASSAPGGLAGWGDTQYF
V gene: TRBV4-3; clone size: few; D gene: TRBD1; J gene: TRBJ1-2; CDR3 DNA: TGCGCCAGCAGCCAAGATCGGGGGACAGGGGATGGCTACACCTTC; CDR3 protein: CASSQDRGTGDGYTF
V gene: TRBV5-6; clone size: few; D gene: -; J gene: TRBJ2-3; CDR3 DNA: TGTGCCAGCAGCTTGTTCACAGATACGCAGTATTTT; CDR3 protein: CASSLFTDTQYF
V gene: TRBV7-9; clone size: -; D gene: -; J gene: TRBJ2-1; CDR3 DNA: TGTGCCAGCACCCGGGGGAGTGGGAACAATGAGCAGTTCTTC; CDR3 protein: CASTRGSGNNEQFF
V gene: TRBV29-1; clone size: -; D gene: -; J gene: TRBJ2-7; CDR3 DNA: TGCAGCGTCGGCGGGGCCTCCTACGAGCAGTACTTC; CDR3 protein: CSVGGASYEQYF
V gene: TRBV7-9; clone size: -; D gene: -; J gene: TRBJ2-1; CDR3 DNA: TGTGCCAGCAGCTTAGTCAGGGGAGGCTACAATGAGCAGTTCTTC; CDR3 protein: CASSLVRGGYNEQFF
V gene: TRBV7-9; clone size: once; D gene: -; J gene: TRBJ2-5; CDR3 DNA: TGTGCCAGCAGTTCCGTACGGGACCCCCAAGAGACCCAGTACTTC; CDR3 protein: CASSSVRDPQETQYF
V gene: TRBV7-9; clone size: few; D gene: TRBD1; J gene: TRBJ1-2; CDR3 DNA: TGTGCCAGCAGCCCCGGACAGGGGATCTATGGCTACACCTTC; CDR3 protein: CASSPGQGIYGYTF
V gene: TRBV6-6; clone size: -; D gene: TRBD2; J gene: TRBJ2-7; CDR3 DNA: TGTGCCAGCAGTTTCCCGACTAGCGGGACTGACGAGCAGTACTTC; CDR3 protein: CASSFPTSGTDEQYF
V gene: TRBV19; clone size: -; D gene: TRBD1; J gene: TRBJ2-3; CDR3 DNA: TGTGCCAGTAACGCCGGCCAGGGGGCCGGGGATACGCAGTATTTT; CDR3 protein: CASNAGQGAGDTQYF
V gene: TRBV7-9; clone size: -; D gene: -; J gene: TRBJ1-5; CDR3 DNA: TGTGCCAGCGGGGAGGAGGGGCCCCAGCATTTT; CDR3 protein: CASGEEGPQHF
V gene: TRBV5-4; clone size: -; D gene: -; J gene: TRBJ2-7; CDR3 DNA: TGTGCCAGCAGCTTGTTGCCCGGACCCAGTTACGAGCAGTACTTC; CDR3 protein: CASSLLPGPSYEQYF
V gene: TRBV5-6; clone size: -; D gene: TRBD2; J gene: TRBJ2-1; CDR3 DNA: TGTGCCAGCAGCTTCGGACTAGCGGGAGTGAATAATGAGCAGTTCTTC; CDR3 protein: CASSFGLAGVNNEQFF
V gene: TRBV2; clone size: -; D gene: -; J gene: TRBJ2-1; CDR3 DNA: TGTGCCAGCAGGCCGGGGACAATCCATGAGCAGTTCTTC; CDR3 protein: CASRPGTIHEQFF
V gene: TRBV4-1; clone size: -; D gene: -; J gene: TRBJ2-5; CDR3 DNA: TGCGCCAGCAGCCAAGTGACTAGTGAAGAGACCCAGTACTTC; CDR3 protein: CASSQVTSEETQYF
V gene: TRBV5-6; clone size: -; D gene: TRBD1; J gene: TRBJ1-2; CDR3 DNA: TGTGCCAGCAGCTTAGGGGACAGGGGCTATGGCTACACCTTC; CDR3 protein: CASSLGDRGYGYTF
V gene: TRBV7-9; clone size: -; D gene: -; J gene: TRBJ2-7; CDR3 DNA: TGTGCCAGCAGCCCCGATAGTCCGGGGAGCTCCTACGAGCAGTACTTC; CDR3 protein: CASSPDSPGSSYEQYF
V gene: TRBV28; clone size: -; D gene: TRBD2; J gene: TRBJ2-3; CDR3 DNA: TGTGCCAGCAGCCGTGGACTAGCGGGGTGGAGCACAGATACGCAGTATTTT; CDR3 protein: CASSRGLAGWSTDTQYF
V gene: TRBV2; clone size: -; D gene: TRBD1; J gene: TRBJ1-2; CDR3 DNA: TGTGCCAGCACCACACCCGGGGCAGGGGGAGACCGGCGCTATGGCTACACCTTC; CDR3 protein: CASTTPGAGGDRRYGYTF
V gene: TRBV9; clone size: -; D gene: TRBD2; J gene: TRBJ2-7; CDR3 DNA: TGTGCCAGCAGCATTTCGGGGGGATACGAGCAGTACTTC; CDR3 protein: CASSISGGYEQYF
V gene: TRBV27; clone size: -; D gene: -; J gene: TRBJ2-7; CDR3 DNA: TGTGCCAGCAGTTTGTCCACCGGGACGCGCTACGAGCAGTACTTC; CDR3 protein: CASSLSTGTRYEQYF
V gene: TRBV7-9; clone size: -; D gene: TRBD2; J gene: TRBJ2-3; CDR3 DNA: TGTGCCAGCAGCTTCGACCCTGGGACTAGAATCGCCGCAGATACGCAGTATTTT; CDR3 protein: CASSFDPGTRIAADTQYF
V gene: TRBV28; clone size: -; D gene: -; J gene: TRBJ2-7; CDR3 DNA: TGTGCCAGCAGGAATCGGGACAAGACCTACGAGCAGTACTTC; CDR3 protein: CASRNRDKTYEQYF
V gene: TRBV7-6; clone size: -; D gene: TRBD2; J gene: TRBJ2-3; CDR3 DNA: TGTGCCAGCAGCTTATTAGGGAACGGACTAGCGGGAGTCCTCACAGATACGCAGTATTTT; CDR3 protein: CASSLLGNGLAGVLTDTQYF
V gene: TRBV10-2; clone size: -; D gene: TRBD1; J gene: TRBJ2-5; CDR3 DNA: TGCGCCAGCAGTGACCCGGGACAGGGATTCCAAGAGACCCAGTACTTC; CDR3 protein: CASSDPGQGFQETQYF
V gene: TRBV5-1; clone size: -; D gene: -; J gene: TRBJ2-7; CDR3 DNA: TGCGCCAGCAGCTTGGTGCGGGGCCTAATGACCGAGCAGTACTTC; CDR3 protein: CASSLVRGLMTEQYF
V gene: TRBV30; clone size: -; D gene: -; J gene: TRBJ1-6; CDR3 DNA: TGTGCCTGGAGCCCATTTCCGACGGGCAGAGTCTACTCACCCCTCCACTTT; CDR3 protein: CAWSPFPTGRVYSPLHF
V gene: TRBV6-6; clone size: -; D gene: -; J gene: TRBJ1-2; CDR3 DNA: TGTGCCAGCAGTTACTCGCTGACTCAAACGGGCTACACCTTC; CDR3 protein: CASSYSLTQTGYTF
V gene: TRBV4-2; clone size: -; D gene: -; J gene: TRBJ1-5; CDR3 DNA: TGTGCCAGCAGCCAAGAATACCCAAGCAATCAGCCCCAGCATTTT; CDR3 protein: CASSQEYPSNQPQHF
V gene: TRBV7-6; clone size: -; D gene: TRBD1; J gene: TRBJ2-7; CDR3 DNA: TGTGCCAGCAGCTCCGGGACAGGGGCATACGAGCAGTACTTC; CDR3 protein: CASSSGTGAYEQYF
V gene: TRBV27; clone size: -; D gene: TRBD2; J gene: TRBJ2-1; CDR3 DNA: TGTGCCAGCAGTTTAGCGGGGGGCTTCAATGAGCAGTTCTTC; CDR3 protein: CASSLAGGFNEQFF
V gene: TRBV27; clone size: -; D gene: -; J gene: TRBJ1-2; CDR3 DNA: TGTGCCAGCAGTTCCAACTCTGGACCCGGTTGGGATGGCTACACCTTC; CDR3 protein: CASSSNSGPGWDGYTF
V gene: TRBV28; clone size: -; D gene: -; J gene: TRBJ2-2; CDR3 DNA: TGTGCCAGCAGTTTTAGTGCGTCCCCGAACACCGGGGAGCTGTTTTTT; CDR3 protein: CASSFSASPNTGELFF